This passage covers 7 T cell receptor beta chains from one sample sequenced in a study of T cell clonotyping in hematopoietic cell transplantation. Method: immunoSEQ multiplex PCR; TCRdb's copy keeps in-frame clones and lacks some. The sample shows more than 7,000 clones, about 88% of them seen only once. Material: PBMCs, obtained 30 days after allogeneic stem cell transplant. The receptor set was obtained from a female patient aged 45 to 65 who had an allogeneic stem cell transplant from an unrelated donor, so the T cells may come from the graft donor. Some clones in this sample may be carry-over from other donors' samples.

CDR3 region: CASSPAGRAGGYEQYF. CDR3 DNA sequence: TGTGCCAGCTCACCGGCCGGGAGGGCCGGCGGTTACGAGCAGTACTTC. The chain carries TRBV18 and TRBJ2-7, with TRBD2 identical over 8 bases. After removal of 3 bases from V and 4 bases from J, the junction contained 11 bases not matched to a gene. Germline V gene data show CDR1 as KGHSH and CDR2 as LQKENI. The CDR3 loop spans 16 amino acids. Based on the CDR3 plus reference TRBV18 and TRBJ2-7, the full variable domain is NAGVMQNPRHLVRRRGQEARLRCSPMKGHSHVYWYRQLPEEGLKFMVYLQKENIIDESGMPKERFSAEFPKEGPSILRIQQVVRGDSAAYFCASSPAGRAGGYEQYFGPGTRLTVT.

The J gene is TRBJ1-5, the V gene TRBV28; possibly TRBD1 for D (6 bases). The CDR3 is 15 amino acids. The V gene's germline CDR1 is MDHEN and CDR2 SYDVKM. V lost 3 bases, J lost 2 bases, and 11 bases lay in between. Here the CDR3 DNA reads TGTGCCAGCAGTTTCCAGGGGAGGGGCAATCAGCCCCAGCATTTT. It is translated as CASSFQGRGNQPQHF.

The CDR3 spells CASRSSTDTQYF. The CDR3 coding sequence is TGTGCCAGCCGTTCGAGCACAGATACGCAGTATTTT. The chain combines TRBV2 with TRBJ2-3; D call uncertain. Germline loops: CDR1 SNHLY, CDR2 FYNNEI. V lost 8 bases and J lost 0, with 6 bases in between. The CDR3 sequence is 12 residues long.

The chain joins TRBV6-5 to TRBJ1-2, with D possibly TRBD1 on 6 matching bases. From germline, CDR1 is MNHEY and CDR2 SVGAGI. V was cut by 7 bases and J by 3 bases, with 15 bases left in between. This CDR3 is 14 amino acids long. CDR3 amino acids: CASTSGGGDYGYTF. The CDR3 DNA sequence: TGTGCCAGCACCAGCGGAGGGGGAGACTATGGCTACACCTTC.

CDR3 sequence reads: CASSGGGLPYEQYV. The CDR3 DNA reads TGTGCCAGCAGCGGAGGCGGGTTACCCTACGAGCAGTACGTC. This chain connects TRBV7-9 to TRBJ2-7, with D perhaps TRBD2 (5 bases). This CDR3 spans 14 amino acids. The germline V gene has CDR1 SEHNR and CDR2 FQNEAQ (reference sequence). V was clipped by 5 bases and J by 2 bases, with 13 bases between them.

The genes are TRBV14 and TRBJ1-1; D ambiguous. The germline V gene encodes CDR1 SGHDN and CDR2 FVKESK. The V and J ends lost 6 bases and 4 bases respectively, with 15 bases between them. CDR3 size: 14 residues. CDR3 loop: CASSPRIGTTEAFF. DNA of the CDR3: TGTGCCAGCAGTCCAAGGATCGGCACCACTGAAGCTTTCTTT.

This clone showed up just a few times. The gene calls are TRBV5-1 and TRBJ1-1, with D perhaps TRBD1 (5 bases). Germline V gene sequence: CDR1 SGHRS, CDR2 YFSETQ. The CDR3 runs to 14 residues. Trimming removed 0 bases at V and 6 bases at J, with 12 bases between. CDR3 sequence: CASSLEPGLPEAFF. The CDR3 DNA reads as TGCGCCAGCAGCTTGGAGCCAGGGCTCCCTGAAGCTTTCTTT.